This T cell receptor beta chain was sequenced during a study of OX40 agonist ivuxolimab in advanced cancers. Study-wide findings and caveats: Some nonresponders additionally presented with little normalized T-cell clonal expansion. The authors did not determine the antigen specificity of the expanded peripheral T cells.

Sequencing was performed with immunoSEQ multiplex PCR; in TCRdb, only in-frame clones are kept and a portion is missing. The repertoire includes around 43,000 clones, around nine tenths of them detected once, and less than 15% sits in the top ten. The CDR3 extends over 14 amino acids. V gave up 5 bases and J gave up 0 bases, with 10 bases separating them. The germline gives CDR1 SEHNR, CDR2 FQNEAQ (reference sequence). With respect to this clone: The antigen is unknown.

The sample here was CD4+ or CD8+ T cells sorted from blood, taken in a trial of the OX40 agonist ivuxolimab. This clonotype originated in an adult with an advanced solid tumor such as melanoma, head and neck, liver or kidney cancer. The V call is TRBV7-9, the J call TRBJ1-1; unclear D gene. The CDR3 loop is CASSPVLMNTEAFF. The CDR3 bases are TGTGCCAGCAGCCCCGTCCTCATGAACACTGAAGCTTTCTTT.